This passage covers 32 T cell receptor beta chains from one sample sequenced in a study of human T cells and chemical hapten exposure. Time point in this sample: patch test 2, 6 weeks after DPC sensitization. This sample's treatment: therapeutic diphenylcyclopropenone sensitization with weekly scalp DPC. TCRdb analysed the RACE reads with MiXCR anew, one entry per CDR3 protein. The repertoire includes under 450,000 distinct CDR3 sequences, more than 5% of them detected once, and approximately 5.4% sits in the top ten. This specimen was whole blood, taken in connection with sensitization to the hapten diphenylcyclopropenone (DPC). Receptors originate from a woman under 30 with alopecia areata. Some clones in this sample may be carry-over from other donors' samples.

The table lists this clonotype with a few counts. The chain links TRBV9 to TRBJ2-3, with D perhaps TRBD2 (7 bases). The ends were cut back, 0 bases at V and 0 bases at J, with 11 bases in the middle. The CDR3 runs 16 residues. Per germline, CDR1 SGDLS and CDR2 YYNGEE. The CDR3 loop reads CASSVVGGRSTDTQYF. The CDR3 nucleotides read TGTGCCAGCAGCGTAGTCGGGGGGCGAAGCACAGATACGCAGTATTTT.

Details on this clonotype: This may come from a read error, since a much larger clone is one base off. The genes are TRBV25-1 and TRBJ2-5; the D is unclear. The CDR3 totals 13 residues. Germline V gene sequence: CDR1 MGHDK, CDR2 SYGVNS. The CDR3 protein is CASNESPEETQYF. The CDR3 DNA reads TGTGCCAGCAATGAATCCCCCGAGGAGACCCAGTACTTC.

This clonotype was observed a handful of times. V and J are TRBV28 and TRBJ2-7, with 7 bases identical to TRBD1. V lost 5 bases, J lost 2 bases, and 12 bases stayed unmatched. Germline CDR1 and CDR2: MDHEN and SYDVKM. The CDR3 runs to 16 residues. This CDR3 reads CASSTREGASPYEQYF. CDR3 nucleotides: TGTGCCAGCAGTACCCGAGAGGGGGCGAGCCCCTACGAGCAGTACTTC.

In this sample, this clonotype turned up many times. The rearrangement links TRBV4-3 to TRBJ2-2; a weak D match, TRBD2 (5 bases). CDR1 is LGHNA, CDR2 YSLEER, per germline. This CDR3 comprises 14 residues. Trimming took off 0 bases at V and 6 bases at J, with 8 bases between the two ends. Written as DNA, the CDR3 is TGCGCCAGCAGCCAAGAGTCCGGGGCCGGGGAGCTGTTTTTT. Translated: CASSQESGAGELFF.

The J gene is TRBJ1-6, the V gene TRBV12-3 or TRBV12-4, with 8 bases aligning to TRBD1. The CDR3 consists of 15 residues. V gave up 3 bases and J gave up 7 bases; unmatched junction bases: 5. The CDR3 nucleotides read TGTGCCAGCAGTTTCGGACAGGGAGGGAATTCACCCCTCCACTTT. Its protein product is CASSFGQGGNSPLHF.

CDR3 loop: CASSLALPDNSPLHF. The CDR3, as DNA: TGCGCCAGCAGCTTGGCCTTACCGGATAATTCACCCCTCCACTTT. The chain recombines TRBV5-1 with TRBJ1-6; D unresolved. Germline values: CDR1 SGHRS, CDR2 YFSETQ. This CDR3 is built from 15 residues. The V and J ends lost 0 bases and 5 bases respectively, with 9 bases between them.

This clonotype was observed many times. The CDR3 loop reads CASSLIRRNTIYF. The CDR3 DNA reads as TGTGCCAGCAGCTTAATCAGGAGAAACACCATATATTTT. The chain recombines TRBV7-9 with TRBJ1-3; no definite D call. CDR3 length: 13 amino acids. Germline CDR1 and CDR2: SEHNR and FQNEAQ (reference sequence). Trimming took off 2 bases at V and 5 bases at J, with 7 bases between the two ends.

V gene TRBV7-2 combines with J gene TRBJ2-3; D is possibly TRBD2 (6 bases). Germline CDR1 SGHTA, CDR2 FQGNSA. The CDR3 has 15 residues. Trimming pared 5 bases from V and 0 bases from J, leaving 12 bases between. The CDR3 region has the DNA TGTGCCAGCAGCAAGGGACTTGAAAGCACAGATACGCAGTATTTT. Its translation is CASSKGLESTDTQYF.

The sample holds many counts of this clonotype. CDR3 sequence (DNA): TGTGCCAGCAGCCTCAGGGGAAATCCGGGGAATTCACCCCTCCACTTT. It translates to CASSLRGNPGNSPLHF. The rearrangement joins TRBV7-2 to TRBJ1-6, with a possible D match to TRBD1 (6 bases). CDR3 length: 16 amino acids. Germline V gene lookup returns CDR1 SGHTA and CDR2 FQGNSA. The V end lost 5 bases, the J end lost 7 bases, and 18 bases lay between the germline ends.

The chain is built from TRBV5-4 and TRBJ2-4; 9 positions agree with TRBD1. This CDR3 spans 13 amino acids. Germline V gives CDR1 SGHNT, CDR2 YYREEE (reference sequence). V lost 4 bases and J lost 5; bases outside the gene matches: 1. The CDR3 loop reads CASSRTGENIQYF. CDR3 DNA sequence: TGTGCCAGCAGCCGGACAGGGGAAAACATTCAGTACTTC.

CDR3 protein: CASSLADRWQGPYGYTF. The CDR3 DNA reads as TGTGCCAGCAGCTTAGCTGATCGCTGGCAGGGGCCCTATGGCTACACCTTC. The J gene is TRBJ1-2, the V gene TRBV7-9; perhaps TRBD1 as D (6 bases). CDR1 and CDR2 from the germline V gene are SEHNR and FQNEAQ (reference sequence). The germline V and J ends were trimmed by 0 bases and 4 bases, with 18 bases remaining between them. The CDR3 is 17 amino acids.

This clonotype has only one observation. The chain's CDR3 is CASRNWGLAGTYEQYF. For the CDR3, the DNA is TGTGCCAGCAGAAACTGGGGACTAGCGGGAACATACGAGCAGTACTTC. The rearrangement joins TRBV6-2 or TRBV6-3 to TRBJ2-7, with 13 bases matching TRBD2. This CDR3 contains 16 residues. V gave up 6 bases and J gave up 4 bases; unmatched junction bases: 9. Germline V gene data show CDR1 as MNHEY and CDR2 as SVGEGT.

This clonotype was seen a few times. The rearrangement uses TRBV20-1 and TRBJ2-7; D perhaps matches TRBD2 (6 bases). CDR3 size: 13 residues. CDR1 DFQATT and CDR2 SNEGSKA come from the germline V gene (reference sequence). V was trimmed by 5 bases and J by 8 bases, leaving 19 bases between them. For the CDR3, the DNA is TGCAGTGCTGGAGGGGACTTGCGAGACAAGCAGTACTTC. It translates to CSAGGDLRDKQYF.

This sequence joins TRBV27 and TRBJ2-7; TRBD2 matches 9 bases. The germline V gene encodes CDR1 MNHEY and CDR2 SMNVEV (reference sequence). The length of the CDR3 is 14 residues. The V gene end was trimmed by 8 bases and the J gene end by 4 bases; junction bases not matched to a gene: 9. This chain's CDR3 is CASGPGLAYYEQYF. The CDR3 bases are TGTGCCAGCGGTCCGGGACTAGCCTATTACGAGCAGTACTTC.

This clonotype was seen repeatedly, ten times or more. The CDR3 DNA reads TGCGCCAGCAGCCCAGGGACAGCGAACACCGGGGAGCTGTTTTTT. It codes for CASSPGTANTGELFF. The rearrangement uses TRBV5-1 and TRBJ2-2; 7 bases agree with TRBD1. Germline CDR1 and CDR2: SGHRS and YFSETQ. The CDR3 is made up of 15 amino acids. V gave up 4 bases and J gave up 0 bases; unmatched junction bases: 3.

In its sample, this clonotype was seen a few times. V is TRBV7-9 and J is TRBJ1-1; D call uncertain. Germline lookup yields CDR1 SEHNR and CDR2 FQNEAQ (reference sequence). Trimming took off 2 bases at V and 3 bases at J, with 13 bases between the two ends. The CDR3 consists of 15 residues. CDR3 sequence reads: CASSLLAGRDTEAFF. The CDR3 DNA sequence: TGTGCCAGCAGCTTACTGGCCGGTAGGGACACTGAAGCTTTCTTT. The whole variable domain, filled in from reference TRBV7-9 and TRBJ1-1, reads DTGVSQNPRHKITKRGQNVTFRCDPISEHNRLYWYRQTLGQGPEFLTYFQNEAQLEKSRLLSDRFSAERPKGSFSTLEIQRTEQGDSAMYLCASSLLAGRDTEAFFGQGTRLTVV.

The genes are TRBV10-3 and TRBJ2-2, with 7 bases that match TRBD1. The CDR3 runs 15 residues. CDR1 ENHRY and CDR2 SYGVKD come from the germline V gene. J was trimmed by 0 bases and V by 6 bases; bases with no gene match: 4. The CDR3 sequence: CAIRGQLTNTGELFF. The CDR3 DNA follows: TGTGCCATCAGGGGACAGTTAACGAACACCGGGGAGCTGTTTTTT.

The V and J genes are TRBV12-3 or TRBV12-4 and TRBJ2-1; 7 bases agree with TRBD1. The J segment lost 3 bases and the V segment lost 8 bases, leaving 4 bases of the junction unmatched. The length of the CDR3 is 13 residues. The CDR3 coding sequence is TGTGCCAGCTGGAGACAGGGCTACAATGAGCAGTTCTTC. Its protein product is CASWRQGYNEQFF.

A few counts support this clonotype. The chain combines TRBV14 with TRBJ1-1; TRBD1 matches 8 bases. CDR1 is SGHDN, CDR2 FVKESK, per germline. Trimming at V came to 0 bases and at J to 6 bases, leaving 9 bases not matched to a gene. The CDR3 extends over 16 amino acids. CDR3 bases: TGTGCCAGCAGCCAAGATAGATTTCAGGGGGCGGCTGAAGCTTTCTTT. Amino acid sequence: CASSQDRFQGAAEAFF.

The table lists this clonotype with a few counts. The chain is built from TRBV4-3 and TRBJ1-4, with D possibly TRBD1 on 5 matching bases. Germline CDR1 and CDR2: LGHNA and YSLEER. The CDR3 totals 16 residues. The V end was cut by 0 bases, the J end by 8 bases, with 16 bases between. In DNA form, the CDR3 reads TGCGCCAGCAGCCAAGATAGGGGCAGGGAGTGGGAAAAACTGTTTTTT. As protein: CASSQDRGREWEKLFF.

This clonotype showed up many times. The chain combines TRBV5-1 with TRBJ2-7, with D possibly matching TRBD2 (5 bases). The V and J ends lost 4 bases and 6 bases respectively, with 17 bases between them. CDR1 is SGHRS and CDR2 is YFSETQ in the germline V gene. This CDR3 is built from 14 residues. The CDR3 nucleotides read TGCGCCAGCAGCCCCCAATTCCTCCGGGGCGAGCAGTACTTC. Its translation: CASSPQFLRGEQYF. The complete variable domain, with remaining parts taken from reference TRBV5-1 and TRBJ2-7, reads KAGVTQTPRYLIKTRGQQVTLSCSPISGHRSVSWYQQTPGQGLQFLFEYFSETQRNKGNFPGRFSGRQFSNSRSEMNVSTLELGDSALYLCASSPQFLRGEQYFGPGTRLTVT.

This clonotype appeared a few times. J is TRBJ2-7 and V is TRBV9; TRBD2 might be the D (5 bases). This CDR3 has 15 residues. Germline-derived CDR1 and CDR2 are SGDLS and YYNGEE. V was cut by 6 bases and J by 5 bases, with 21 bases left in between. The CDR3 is CASNQRGLAQDEQYF. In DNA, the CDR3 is TGTGCCAGCAATCAGCGAGGACTGGCTCAGGACGAGCAGTACTTC.

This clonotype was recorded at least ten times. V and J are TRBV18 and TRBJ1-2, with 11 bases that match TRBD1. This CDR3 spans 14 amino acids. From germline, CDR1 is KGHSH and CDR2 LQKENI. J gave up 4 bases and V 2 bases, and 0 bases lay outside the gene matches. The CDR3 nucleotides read TGTGCCAGCTCACCAGGGACAGGGGGCTATGGCTACACCTTC. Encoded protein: CASSPGTGGYGYTF.

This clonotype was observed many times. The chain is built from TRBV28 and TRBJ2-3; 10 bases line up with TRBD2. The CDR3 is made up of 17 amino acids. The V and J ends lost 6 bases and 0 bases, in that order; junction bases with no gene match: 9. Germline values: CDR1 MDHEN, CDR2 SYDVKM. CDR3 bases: TGTGCCAGCAGCCCCGGGACTAGCGATTTTAGCACAGATACGCAGTATTTT. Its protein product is CASSPGTSDFSTDTQYF.

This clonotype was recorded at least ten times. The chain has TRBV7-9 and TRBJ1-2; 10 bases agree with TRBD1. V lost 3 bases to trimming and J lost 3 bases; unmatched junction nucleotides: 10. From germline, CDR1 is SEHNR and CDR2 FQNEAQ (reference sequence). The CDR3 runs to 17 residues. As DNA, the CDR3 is TGTGCCAGCAGCTTTGGGACAGGGGTAATCTCAGACTATGGCTACACCTTC. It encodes CASSFGTGVISDYGYTF.

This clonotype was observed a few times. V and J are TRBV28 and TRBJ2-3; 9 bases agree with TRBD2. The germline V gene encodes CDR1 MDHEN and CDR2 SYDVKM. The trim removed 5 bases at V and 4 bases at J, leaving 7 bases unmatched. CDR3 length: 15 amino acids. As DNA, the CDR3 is TGTGCCAGCAGTAGGGGGGGACTAGCATCAGATACGCAGTATTTT. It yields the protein CASSRGGLASDTQYF.

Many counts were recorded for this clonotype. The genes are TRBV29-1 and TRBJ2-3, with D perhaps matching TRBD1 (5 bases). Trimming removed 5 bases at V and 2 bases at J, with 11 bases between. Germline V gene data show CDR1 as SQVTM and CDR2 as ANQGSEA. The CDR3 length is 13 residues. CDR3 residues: CSVKGPPTDTQYF. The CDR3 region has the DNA TGCAGCGTTAAGGGGCCCCCCACAGATACGCAGTATTTT.

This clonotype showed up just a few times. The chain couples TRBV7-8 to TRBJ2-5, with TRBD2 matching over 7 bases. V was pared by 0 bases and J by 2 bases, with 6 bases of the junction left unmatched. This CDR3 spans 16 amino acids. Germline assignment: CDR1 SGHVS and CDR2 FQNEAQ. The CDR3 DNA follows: TGTGCCAGCAGCTTAGCGCACACTAGCGCACAAGAGACCCAGTACTTC. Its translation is CASSLAHTSAQETQYF.

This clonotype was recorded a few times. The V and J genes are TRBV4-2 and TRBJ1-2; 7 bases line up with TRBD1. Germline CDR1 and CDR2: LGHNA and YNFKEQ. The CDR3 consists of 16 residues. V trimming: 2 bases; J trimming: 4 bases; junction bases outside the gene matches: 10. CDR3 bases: TGTGCCAGCAGCCAACTACCTTTGGGACAGTCCTATGGCTACACCTTC. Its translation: CASSQLPLGQSYGYTF.

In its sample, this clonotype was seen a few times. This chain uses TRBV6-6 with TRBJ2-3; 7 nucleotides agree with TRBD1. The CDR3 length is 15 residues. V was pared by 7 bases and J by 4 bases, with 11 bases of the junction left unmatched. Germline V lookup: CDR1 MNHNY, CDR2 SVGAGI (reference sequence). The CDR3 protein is CASISQTGSPDTQYF. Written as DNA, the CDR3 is TGTGCCAGCATATCACAGACAGGGAGTCCAGATACGCAGTATTTT.

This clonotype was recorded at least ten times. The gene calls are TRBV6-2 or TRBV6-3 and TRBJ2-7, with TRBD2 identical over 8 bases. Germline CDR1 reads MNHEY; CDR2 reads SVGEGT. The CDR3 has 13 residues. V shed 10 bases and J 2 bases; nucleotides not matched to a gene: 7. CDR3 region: CATETSETYEQYF. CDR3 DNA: TGTGCCACCGAGACTAGCGAGACCTACGAGCAGTACTTC.

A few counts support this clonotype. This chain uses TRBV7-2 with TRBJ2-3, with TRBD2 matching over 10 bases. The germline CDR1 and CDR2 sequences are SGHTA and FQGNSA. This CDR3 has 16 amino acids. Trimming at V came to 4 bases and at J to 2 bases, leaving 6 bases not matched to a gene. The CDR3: CASSSKRGGVTDTQYF. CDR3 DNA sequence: TGTGCCAGCAGCTCCAAGCGGGGGGGCGTCACAGATACGCAGTATTTT.